One sample yielded the 26 T cell receptor beta chains listed below, sequenced in a study of blood T cells in healthy people across ages. Using a J-beta primer mix together with a sample-barcoded 5' primer, a second PCR was run for roughly 6 to 12 cycles. One entry per CDR3 protein results from TCRdb running MiXCR on the 5' RACE reads. The table includes about a million distinct CDR3 sequences, around two fifths detected once. Sample: blood. The receptors shown here come from a man between 18 and 35 years old in good health.

There are a few counts of this clonotype. This chain links TRBV4-2 with TRBJ1-1; D uncertain. The CDR3 contains 14 residues. Germline V gives CDR1 LGHNA, CDR2 YNFKEQ. The V end was cut by 2 bases, the J end by 1 base, with 8 bases between. The CDR3 here is CASSQSRQNTEAFF. In DNA, the CDR3 is TGTGCCAGCAGCCAATCTCGACAGAACACTGAAGCTTTCTTT.

This clonotype turned up a few times. The rearrangement links TRBV20-1 to TRBJ1-1, with a tentative D call TRBD1 (5 bases). Trimming pared 4 bases from V and 1 base from J, leaving 16 bases between. There are 15 residues in the CDR3. CDR1 and CDR2 from the germline V gene are DFQATT and SNEGSKA (reference sequence). The CDR3 DNA follows: TGCAGTGCTAATTGGGGTGGACAACGGAACACTGAAGCTTTCTTT. Its translation: CSANWGGQRNTEAFF.

This sequence joins TRBV12-3 or TRBV12-4 and TRBJ2-5; D gene uncertain. V gave up 6 bases and J gave up 1 base, with 9 bases separating them. CDR3 length: 13 residues. CDR3 DNA sequence: TGTGCCAGCAGATTGACACCCCAAGAGACCCAGTACTTC. Translated: CASRLTPQETQYF.

This clonotype was seen a handful of times. V and J are TRBV7-2 and TRBJ1-5, with TRBD1 matching 7 bases. Per the germline V gene, CDR1 is SGHTA and CDR2 is FQGNSA. The CDR3 totals 14 residues. Trimming took 5 bases from V and 3 from J; bases not matched to a gene: 4. CDR3 DNA: TGTGCCAGCAGCGCAACAGGGGTCAATCAGCCCCAGCATTTT. Protein product: CASSATGVNQPQHF. The variable domain in full, completed from reference TRBV7-2 and TRBJ1-5, reads GAGVSQSPSNKVTEKGKDVELRCDPISGHTALYWYRQSLGQGLEFLIYFQGNSAPDKSGLPSDRFSAERTGGSVSTLTIQRTQQEDSAVYLCASSATGVNQPQHFGDGTRLSIL.

The V gene is TRBV6-6, the J gene TRBJ2-7; a weak D match, TRBD1 (6 bases). The CDR3 is 13 amino acids. Trimming removed 8 bases from V and 2 bases from J, with 13 bases in between. CDR1 is MNHNY and CDR2 is SVGAGI in the germline V gene (reference sequence). CDR3 in DNA: TGTGCCAGCTTTTCCGGACAGACCTACGAGCAGTACTTC. As protein: CASFSGQTYEQYF.

In the case of this clonotype: This could be a read error, since a much larger clone is one nucleotide away. The V gene is TRBV14, the J gene TRBJ2-3, with no clear D. The CDR3 runs to 15 residues. V was clipped by 0 bases and J by 1 base, with 8 bases between them. The germline CDR1 and CDR2 sequences are SGHDN and FVKESK. The CDR3 bases are TGTGCCAGCAGCCAAGATCACCAGCGCACAGATACGCAGTATTTT. It yields the protein CASSQDHQRTDTQYF.

A few counts support this clonotype. The genes are TRBV14 and TRBJ2-5; D is perhaps TRBD2 (5 bases). The CDR3 covers 13 residues. CDR1 is SGHDN and CDR2 is FVKESK in the germline V gene. Trimming removed 3 bases at V and 4 bases at J, with 9 bases between. CDR3: CASSQRVRETQYF. CDR3 DNA sequence: TGTGCCAGCAGCCAGAGGGTTAGAGAGACCCAGTACTTC.

This clonotype was picked up a small number of times. The rearrangement joins TRBV27 to TRBJ2-5, with D unresolved. In germline, CDR1 is MNHEY, CDR2 SMNVEV (reference sequence). With 5 bases removed from V and 5 bases from J, the gap between germline ends came to 9 bases. The CDR3 spans 12 residues. The CDR3 coding sequence is TGTGCCAGCAGTGGCTCGAAGGAGACCCAGTACTTC. Amino acid sequence: CASSGSKETQYF.

This sequence joins TRBV7-9 and TRBJ1-2; D is unresolved. Germline V CDR1 and CDR2: SEHNR, FQNEAQ (reference sequence). The ends were cut back, 1 base at V and 4 bases at J, with 16 bases in the middle. This CDR3 comprises 16 residues. The CDR3 loop is CASSLDTGPDAYGYTF. The CDR3 DNA is TGTGCCAGCAGCTTAGATACTGGACCCGACGCCTATGGCTACACCTTC.

V is TRBV2 and J is TRBJ2-5; 8 positions match TRBD1. CDR3 length: 15 residues. Per germline, CDR1 SNHLY and CDR2 FYNNEI. V trimming: 5 bases; J trimming: 0 bases; junction bases outside the gene matches: 5. The CDR3 DNA follows: TGTGCCAGCAGTAGGGACAGGATTTACCAAGAGACCCAGTACTTC. This translates into CASSRDRIYQETQYF.

The V and J genes are TRBV6-2 or TRBV6-3 and TRBJ2-4; D is undetermined. The CDR3 sequence is 15 residues long. The germline V and J ends were trimmed by 2 bases and 6 bases, with 14 bases remaining between them. CDR1 is MNHEY and CDR2 is SVGEGT in the germline V gene. The CDR3 spells CASSYQGPRGNIQYF. CDR3 nucleotides: TGTGCCAGCAGTTACCAAGGACCGAGAGGAAACATTCAGTACTTC.

J is TRBJ1-1 and V is TRBV6-6, with 7 bases identical to TRBD1. The CDR3 loop spans 14 amino acids. The germline gives CDR1 MNHNY, CDR2 SVGAGI (reference sequence). Losses at the gene ends were 7 bases for V and 1 base for J; bases not matched to a gene: 6. This chain's CDR3 is CASIDRVGNTEAFF. The CDR3 nucleotides read TGTGCCAGCATCGACAGGGTCGGGAACACTGAAGCTTTCTTT.

This clonotype was detected ten times or more. V usage is TRBV7-2 and J usage is TRBJ2-4; 13 bases are a match to TRBD2. Germline V CDR1 and CDR2: SGHTA, FQGNSA. The CDR3 contains 15 residues. V lost 1 base, J lost 13 bases, and 7 bases stayed unmatched. CDR3 loop: CASSLGLGLAGNQYF. The CDR3 nucleotides are TGTGCCAGCAGCTTAGGGTTGGGACTAGCGGGGAACCAGTACTTC.

The V gene is TRBV6-5, the J gene TRBJ2-4, with no clear D. The V end lost 0 bases, the J end lost 13 bases, and 19 bases lay between the germline ends. The V gene's germline CDR1 is MNHEY and CDR2 SVGAGI. The CDR3 length is 15 residues. The CDR3: CASSYSKLARNEQYF. The CDR3, as DNA: TGTGCCAGCAGTTACTCGAAGCTGGCGCGCAATGAGCAGTACTTC.

V is TRBV10-3 and J is TRBJ2-7; the D is unclear. The V and J ends lost 4 bases and 5 bases respectively, with 6 bases between them. The CDR3 length is 11 residues. Per germline, CDR1 ENHRY and CDR2 SYGVKD. The CDR3 here is CAISARNEQYF. In nucleotides, the CDR3 is TGTGCCATCAGTGCCAGGAACGAGCAGTACTTC.

Only one count was recorded for this clonotype. The chain joins TRBV3-1 to TRBJ2-1; the match to TRBD2 covers 11 bases. The CDR3 runs to 19 residues. The germline V gene has CDR1 LGHDT and CDR2 YNNKEL (reference sequence). J was trimmed by 0 bases and V by 1 base; bases with no gene match: 8. The CDR3, as DNA: TGTGCCAGCAGCCAAGGGCCTAGCGGGGGGTCCAGCTCCTACAATGAGCAGTTCTTC. Translating gives CASSQGPSGGSSSYNEQFF.

V usage is TRBV30 and J usage is TRBJ1-2; 8 bases map to TRBD1. CDR3 size: 14 residues. Germline-derived CDR1 and CDR2 are GTSNPN and SVGIG (reference sequence). The V and J ends lost 3 bases and 7 bases, in that order; junction bases with no gene match: 10. CDR3 region: CAWRRMDRESGYTF. Written as DNA, the CDR3 is TGTGCCTGGAGGAGGATGGACAGGGAGAGTGGCTACACCTTC.

V usage is TRBV7-3 and J usage is TRBJ2-1; either TRBD1 or TRBD2 may supply D (5 bases each). Germline CDR1 and CDR2: SGHTA and FQGTGA. This CDR3 comprises 12 residues. The ends were cut back, 7 bases at V and 5 bases at J, with 9 bases in the middle. CDR3 sequence (DNA): TGTGCCAGCAACCGAGGGGACAATGAGCAGTTCTTC. This sequence encodes CASNRGDNEQFF.

This chain connects TRBV28 to TRBJ1-1; D ambiguous. The V gene's germline CDR1 is MDHEN and CDR2 SYDVKM. V lost 7 bases to trimming and J lost 10 bases, with 13 bases between them. The CDR3 contains 11 residues. The CDR3 spells CASNHRGRAFF. Here the CDR3 DNA reads TGTGCCAGCAACCACCGGGGTCGAGCTTTCTTT.

This clonotype was recorded a few times. The chain recombines TRBV5-1 with TRBJ2-4, with D hard to call. CDR3 length: 14 residues. Germline V gene sequence: CDR1 SGHRS, CDR2 YFSETQ. Trimming shortened V by 3 bases and J by 0 bases, and 7 bases separated the two germline ends. CDR3 sequence: CASSSSEAKNIQYF. CDR3 DNA sequence: TGCGCCAGCAGCTCAAGTGAAGCCAAAAACATTCAGTACTTC.

The rearrangement uses TRBV20-1 and TRBJ1-1, with D unresolved. The CDR3 loop spans 14 amino acids. In germline, CDR1 is DFQATT, CDR2 SNEGSKA (reference sequence). V lost 0 bases, J lost 2 bases, and 10 bases lay in between. The CDR3 DNA reads as TGCAGTGCTAGAGATAATCTTCGAAACACTGAAGCTTTCTTT. Its translation: CSARDNLRNTEAFF.

The chain has TRBV2 and TRBJ2-3; TRBD1 agrees at 9 bases. Per germline, CDR1 SNHLY and CDR2 FYNNEI. The trim removed 7 bases at V and 2 bases at J, leaving 4 bases unmatched. This CDR3 has 14 amino acids. The CDR3 reads CASKRDRVTDTQYF. The DNA for the CDR3 is TGTGCCAGCAAGAGGGACAGGGTCACAGATACGCAGTATTTT.

The CDR3 here is CASSGDRGYYGYTF. The CDR3 DNA follows: TGTGCCAGCAGCGGGGACAGGGGATACTATGGCTACACCTTC. The chain recombines TRBV6-5 with TRBJ1-2, with 10 bases lining up with TRBD1. Germline assignment: CDR1 MNHEY and CDR2 SVGAGI. The CDR3 is 14 amino acids. Unmatched junction bases numbered 4, after V lost 6 bases and J lost 3 bases.

This clonotype has only a few counts. J is TRBJ2-7 and V is TRBV3-1; D may be TRBD1 (6 bases). The CDR3 loop spans 16 amino acids. Trimming took off 1 base at V and 2 bases at J, with 15 bases between the two ends. Germline values: CDR1 LGHDT, CDR2 YNNKEL (reference sequence). The chain's CDR3 is CASSQGPPQGTYEQYF. As DNA, the CDR3 is TGTGCCAGCAGCCAAGGCCCCCCACAGGGAACCTACGAGCAGTACTTC.

The chain carries TRBV20-1 and TRBJ2-5, with 10 bases identical to TRBD1. The V segment lost 5 bases and the J segment 5 bases; nucleotides outside the gene matches: 11. CDR3 length equals 15 residues. Germline V gives CDR1 DFQATT, CDR2 SNEGSKA (reference sequence). The CDR3 nucleotides are TGCAGTGCTTTTAAGACAGGGGGCCGTGGGGAGACCCAGTACTTC. It specifies CSAFKTGGRGETQYF.

This chain joins TRBV7-3 and TRBJ1-1, with a tentative D call TRBD1 (6 bases). The ends were cut back, 8 bases at V and 0 bases at J, with 13 bases in the middle. Germline V CDR1 and CDR2: SGHTA, FQGTGA. This CDR3 is built from 14 residues. DNA of the CDR3: TGTGCCAGCCAAAAGGACAGTATGAACACTGAAGCTTTCTTT. Its translation: CASQKDSMNTEAFF.